Reported below is one TCR beta chain. In its sample, this clone was seen once. Its antigen is not yet known. Qualities for individual bases were not recorded, and no much larger clone is one base off. This sample is part of a study of blood T cell repertoires in COVID-19 (dated by TCRdb to 2019 to 2021). Notes on the research overall: Collaborator samples came from the United States, Italy and Spain and covered acute and convalescent phases of COVID-19. The prospective study material was composed of cDNA or gDNA derived from T cells, B-cell-depleted T cells, or PBMCs. Nearly every sample came with metadata listing a de-identified subject ID, COVID-19 status, age in years and sex. Subjects who had been exposed to COVID-19, were actively infected with it, or had recovered from it provided the deeply sampled blood TCRbeta repertoires that made up the dataset. The repertoires were released in a freely available public database meant as a resource for research on the immune response to SARS-CoV-2. Where available, HLA class I and class II types were taken from metadata supplied by the sample provider and were not determined by assay-based typing. Samples came from the ongoing ImmuneRACE study (first 160 participants) plus 1,254 subjects from 6 global collaborators. General findings and caveats noted by the study authors: The quantity of clinical and demographic metadata differed by source and by participant and was supplied without curation.

Participants in the prospective study were enrolled through a virtual design, were aged 18 to 89 years, and lived in roughly 24 United States geographic areas. Cohort assignment in the prospective study relied on participant-reported clinical history from a screening survey and a study questionnaire. Recovered participants in ImmuneRACE Cohort 3 were defined as having two consecutive negative NP/OP PCR tests, clearance from a healthcare professional, or resolution of symptoms. Each participant in the prospective study had whole blood, serum and a nasopharyngeal or oropharyngeal swab collected by mobile phlebotomists. Over a roughly 2-month period, participants in the prospective study had the option of providing additional blood draws and questionnaires. Blood samples from the prospective study were shipped frozen or at room temperature prior to DNA extraction. TCRbeta CDR3 regions were amplified from genomic DNA using the immunoSEQ Assay, a bias-controlled multiplex PCR. The original methods were these. Within the assay, amplification of reference gene primers was used to estimate how many nucleated cells each sample contained. Sequence reads were collapsed and filtered to measure the absolute abundance of every unique TCRbeta CDR3 rearrangement. Productive Simpson clonality was computed per sample as the square root of Simpson's diversity index over productive rearrangements. TCRdb obtained this table from immuneACCESS and retained in-frame rearrangements with V and J assigned. These tables miss some clones; where compared with another copy, unresolved V genes account for less than half of the shortfall, and the remainder is unexplained. V and J calls and clone size come straight from that table; D and trimming were deduced from the DNA. In all, the sample holds roughly 290,000 clones, and about 89% of those were seen once. The leading ten clones occupy about 1.7% of the sample.

Sequencing was carried out using PBMCs or T cells enriched from blood (not recorded which). The TCR sequence derives from a woman in her thirties or forties who had recovered from COVID-19.

The CDR3 corresponds to CASSPLDSSYEQYF. The nucleotides read TGTGCCAGCTCACCCCTGGACAGCTCCTACGAGCAGTACTTC. The rearranged chain carries TRBV18 and TRBJ2-7, with TRBD1 tentatively as D gene (6 bases match). CDR1 and CDR2 were assigned from the germline V gene as KGHSH and LQKENI. CDR3 length: 14 amino acids, cysteine to phenylalanine. Only CDR3 DNA is held: 42 bases, read in frame from base 1. A distance of 9 bases separates the germline ends of V and J, which lose 3 bases and 0 bases respectively.